The sequence of this T cell receptor beta chain was determined in a study of T cell responses to AZD1222 COVID-19 vaccine (dated by TCRdb to the early 2020s). Context from the whole study: TCR sequencing was performed for roughly 250 trial participants, of whom about 200 were given two doses of AZD1222 and approximately 26 were given two doses of MenACWY control vaccine. Trial participants were enrolled into age subgroups of 18-55, 56-69 and 70-plus years, which contained around 150, 29 and 61 TCR-sequenced participants, respectively. General conclusions and limits of the study: CD4 TCRs associated with the vaccine covered the entire spike protein, and the dominant responses were in regions 160-218 and 743-854. Conclusions about previously exposed vaccinees are limited, since just a handful of AZD1222 recipients were seropositive for SARS-CoV-2 at baseline. In the small 56-69-year group, the increase in depth fell short of significance, most likely because of low power. Nearly half of unique spike-specific TCRs reportedly recognized epitopes outside regions mutated in the B.1.351 and B.1.1.7 variants. Because no day 14 peak-response samples were available, repertoires were characterized only after the peak T cell response. A significant rise in spike-specific TCR breadth and depth was observed after two AZD1222 doses relative to day 0 and relative to MenACWY recipients. Participants were mostly white British and included more females than males, and it was suggested by the authors that clonal diversity may have been underestimated.

A word on this clone: Its cognate antigen has yet to be identified. No base qualities exist here, and no much larger clone lies one base off it.

The intended sense of this specimen's time point label: about 28 days (+/-7) after the second vaccine dose. AZD1222 recipients with second doses at about 4 weeks or about 12 weeks were pooled, because spike-specific TCR depth and breadth did not differ between schedules. Vaccinee samples were obtained from the UK trials COV001 and COV002, which included a single-blind randomized controlled phase 2/3 trial of AZD1222 (ChAdOx1 nCoV-19) in healthy adults. Trial participant PBMC samples were collected at day 0 and day 28 after the second dose for TCRbeta chain sequencing. The CDR3 regions of human TCRbeta chains were analyzed by immunosequencing. On the study's bioinformatics: Repertoire TCRs were matched against a reference library of SARS-CoV-2-specific TCRs generated with the MIRA antigen-specificity platform. Breadth was defined as the fraction of unique TCRs that were SARS-CoV-2-associated, and depth was defined as the fraction of total T cells that were SARS-CoV-2-associated. Using the MIRA data, each spike-specific TCR was mapped to the spike region that the TCR reacts to and placed in a CD4 or CD8 class. Log10-transformed breadth and depth values were compared by one-way ANOVA with Sidak's multiple comparisons tests. Held by TCRdb, this immuneACCESS table contains in-frame sequences only and omits some clones. Under half of the omission traces to an unresolved V gene where checked; the cause of the rest is unknown. V, J and clone size are taken as reported in that table, and D and trimming were inferred from the DNA itself. The sample has some 180,000 clones on record, approximately 90% of them singletons. Around 1.6% of the sample goes to the ten largest clones.

The junction shows trimming of 11 bases on V and 2 bases on J, plus 21 bases between the germline ends. CDR1 and CDR2, looked up from the germline V gene (reference sequence), are LNHDA and SQIVND. Taken from cysteine to phenylalanine, the CDR3 has 15 residues. Left in the record is the CDR3 DNA by itself, 45 bases read in frame from the first base. The source is an adult who received the AZD1222 COVID-19 vaccine. The rearrangement combines TRBV19 with TRBJ1-1, with TRBD1 tentatively as D gene (5 bases match). Sequences were derived from peripheral blood, sampled 28 days after the second AZD1222 dose. CDR3 loop: CAAGLAGVLNTEAFF. The DNA sequence is TGTGCCGCAGGGCTTGCTGGAGTGTTAAACACTGAAGCTTTCTTT.